The present entry profiles one T cell receptor beta chain with its context. What this receptor recognizes is not known. There are no base qualities to consult, and no much larger clone falls within one base. Sequencing relied on an Illumina HiSeq 1500. Using fastp trimming at Q25 and MiXCR clonotype assembly, TCRdb reanalyzed the public sequencing data and kept in-frame beta chains. Identical CDR3 proteins give one entry, which carries the most common genes and DNA. The sample contains roughly 230,000 distinct CDR3 sequences, over 20% of them found a single time. The ten largest clones take up 15% to 20% of the sample. This entry is derived from a study of T cell repertoires in cytomegalovirus infection (dated by TCRdb to between 2018 and 2021). In terms of the full investigation: Donor HLA type was relevant to the analysis, as public TCR beta signatures indicated carriage of CMV infection together with the matching HLA type. General conclusions and limits of the study: The ex vivo response was dominated by HLA-C-restricted CMV-specific TCR beta clonotypes, which also provided the single most frequent clonotype in two of eight donors. Carriers of CMV infection plus the relevant HLA type were discriminated by the cumulative frequency of public TCR beta family members in the study cohort and in an independent approximately 360-donor cohort.

The germline V gene gives CDR1 as SGHDN and CDR2 as FVKESK. Measured from the cysteine to the phenylalanine, the CDR3 is 13 residues long. Only the CDR3 portion is preserved as DNA: 39 bases, with reading frame beginning at the first base. The V and J ends are trimmed by 8 bases and 10 bases, leaving 15 bases between them. The sequence was obtained from a human donor in good health (CMV status not recorded). Some clones in this sample may be carry-over from other donors' samples. The sequenced sample consisted of CD8+ T cells from PBMCs. In this chain, TRBV14 is recombined with TRBJ1-6; no D gene can be assigned with confidence. The CDR3 has the sequence CASGSTVSSPLHF. DNA sequence: TGTGCCAGCGGGAGCACTGTTTCGTCACCCCTCCACTTT.